This record covers a single T cell receptor (beta chain). Its antigen is undetermined. Germline CDR1 and CDR2: SQVTM and ANQGSEA. CDR3 size: 14 residues. The V and J ends lost 3 bases and 0 bases respectively, with 11 bases between them. This record belongs to a study of beta chain features in type 1 diabetes. General study findings and limits: VDJ junctions from patients with type 1 diabetes contained fewer insertions and more deletions.

One heparinised draw, averaging roughly 110 mL, was taken per donor. Once sorted, every population was more than 95% pure. Reverse transcribing all isolated RNA meant expressed TCRB transcripts were sequenced. Assay: immunoSEQ multiplex PCR; the TCRdb copy retains only in-frame clones and omits some. The profile covers under 800,000 clones, with about a sixth appearing a single time and approximately 0.093% taken by the ten largest. This receptor was taken from a man younger than 30 in good health. V and J are TRBV29-1 and TRBJ1-1; the D is unclear. Material: naive CD4+ T cells from blood. CDR3 sequence: CSVERQVMNTEAFF. CDR3 nucleotides: TGCAGCGTTGAGCGGCAGGTCATGAACACTGAAGCTTTCTTT.